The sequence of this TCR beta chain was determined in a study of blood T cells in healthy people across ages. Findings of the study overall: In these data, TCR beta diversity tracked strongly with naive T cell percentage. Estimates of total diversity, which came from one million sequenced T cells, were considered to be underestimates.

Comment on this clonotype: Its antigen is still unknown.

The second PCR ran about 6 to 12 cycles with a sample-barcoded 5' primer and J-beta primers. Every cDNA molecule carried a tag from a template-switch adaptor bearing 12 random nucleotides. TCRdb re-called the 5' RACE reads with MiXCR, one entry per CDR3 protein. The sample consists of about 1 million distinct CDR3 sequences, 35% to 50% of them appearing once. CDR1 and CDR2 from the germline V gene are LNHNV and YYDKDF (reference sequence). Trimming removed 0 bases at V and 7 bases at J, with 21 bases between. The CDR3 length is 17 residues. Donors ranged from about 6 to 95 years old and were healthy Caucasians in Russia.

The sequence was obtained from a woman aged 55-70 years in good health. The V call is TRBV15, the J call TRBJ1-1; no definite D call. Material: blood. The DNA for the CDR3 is TGTGCCACCAGCAGAGATACTGGGGTTAGGGCAGCCCGTGAAGCTTTCTTT. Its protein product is CATSRDTGVRAAREAFF.